The clone carrying this T cell receptor beta chain was recorded at least ten times. This CDR3 has 14 residues. Germline values: CDR1 SQVTM, CDR2 ANQGSEA. V lost 4 bases and J lost 2, with 14 bases in between. Both previously described methods and listed TCR primers were employed to make bulk TCR libraries. TCRdb redid the calling of the PCR reads with MiXCR, one entry per CDR3 protein. This table holds more than 300,000 distinct CDR3 sequences, about a fifth found once. Input for naive CD8 libraries was about 18,000 to 1,100,000 sorted cells; the RNA fraction used was 10%, 30% or 50%. Naive CD8 T cells were picked out by sorting for CD8+CD4-CCR7+CD45RA+. This entry is derived from a study of molecular identifiers for immune sequencing clone quantification.

Sequenced sample: naive CD8+ T cells from blood, with Jurkat cell RNA spiked in. Described subset: FACS-sorted CD8+CD4-CCR7+CD45RA+ naive T cells. This chain joins TRBV29-1 and TRBJ2-5; no definite D call. This sequence was found in a human donor in good health. Some libraries in this study had Jurkat cell RNA spiked in. CDR3 coding DNA: TGCAGCGTTGTTGAGTTTGGGGTTCAAGAGACCCAGTACTTC. Translation: CSVVEFGVQETQYF. Based on the CDR3 plus reference TRBV29-1 and TRBJ2-5, the full variable domain is SAVISQKPSRDICQRGTSLTIQCQVDSQVTMMFWYRQQPGQSLTLIATANQGSEATYESGFVIDKFPISRPNLTFSTLTVSNMSPEDSSIYLCSVVEFGVQETQYFGPGTRLLVL.